This TCR beta chain was obtained from a study of blood T cell repertoires in COVID-19. With 4 bases clipped from V and 5 bases from J, the junction kept 6 bases outside the gene matches. This CDR3 spans 14 amino acids. From germline, CDR1 is SGHKS and CDR2 YYEKEE (reference sequence). Using immunoSEQ multiplex PCR, the repertoire was profiled, and TCRdb retains in-frame clones only, with some absent. This repertoire shows about 78,000 clones, around 86% found once; its top ten account for approximately 4.4%. Sample: peripheral blood. The V gene is TRBV5-5, the J gene TRBJ1-5; TRBD1 matches at 7 bases. This TCR derives from a man aged 50-60 years with active or convalescent COVID-19. CDR3 sequence: CASSVGTADQPQHF. For the CDR3, the DNA is TGTGCCAGCAGCGTTGGGACAGCAGATCAGCCCCAGCATTTT.